Below are 4 T cell receptor beta chains sequenced from a single sample in a study of cytomegalovirus exposure and HLA in healthy donors. A multiplex PCR was run with 60 Vbeta primers and 13 Jbeta primers. The data were produced by immunoSEQ multiplex PCR, yet TCRdb's version contains in-frame clones alone and is incomplete. The table has 95,000 to 110,000 clones, roughly 80% seen once. Sequenced: PBMCs. These receptors came from a man aged 30-40 years in good health and CMV-seropositive.

As DNA, the CDR3 is TGTGCCAGTAGTTCTCGTTACAGGGGGCGAAAGGCAGATACGCAGTATTTT. The encoded protein is CASSSRYRGRKADTQYF. The V gene is TRBV19, the J gene TRBJ2-3; 9 nucleotides align to TRBD1. Looked up from germline, CDR1 is LNHDA and CDR2 is SQIVND (reference sequence). The length of the CDR3 is 17 residues. With 5 bases clipped from V and 4 bases from J, the junction kept 13 bases outside the gene matches.

Concerning this clone: The germline gene is not matched at one end of the junction; a read error may be the cause. This chain links TRBV7-9 with TRBJ1-6; 9 nucleotides align to TRBD1. The germline V gene encodes CDR1 SEHNR and CDR2 FQNEAQ (reference sequence). CDR3 length: 19 residues. This CDR3 is CSSSDRTGAVISYNSPLHF. The CDR3, as DNA: TGTTCCAGCAGCGACCGGACAGGGGCCGTGATCTCCTATAATTCACCCCTCCACTTT.

This chain connects TRBV7-8 to TRBJ2-7, with D maybe TRBD2 (7 bases). Germline V lookup: CDR1 SGHVS, CDR2 FQNEAQ. Trimming removed 4 bases at V and 1 base at J, with 14 bases between. The CDR3 loop spans 15 amino acids. CDR3 protein: CASSSMGGPSYEQYF. In DNA form, the CDR3 reads TGTGCCAGCAGCTCGATGGGGGGGCCTTCCTACGAGCAGTACTTC. The full variable domain, completed using reference TRBV7-8 and TRBJ2-7, is GAGVSQSPRYKVAKRGQDVALRCDPISGHVSLFWYQQALGQGPEFLTYFQNEAQLDKSGLPSDRFFAERPEGSVSTLKIQRTQQEDSAVYLCASSSMGGPSYEQYFGPGTRLTVT.

V usage is TRBV5-1 and J usage is TRBJ2-5, with 10 bases lining up with TRBD2. Germline CDR1 SGHRS, CDR2 YFSETQ. J lost 6 bases, V lost 3 bases, and 8 bases had no gene match. The CDR3 has 15 amino acids. CDR3 in DNA: TGCGCCAGCAGCTCCGGGACTAGCGCGACCCAGACCCAGTACTTC. This sequence encodes CASSSGTSATQTQYF.